The 10 T cell receptor beta chains below were found in one sample sequenced in a study of shared clonotypes between healthy human individuals. Profiling relied on immunoSEQ multiplex PCR, and the TCRdb table lists in-frame clones only, not all of them. The table records about 2.4 million clones, 93% of them present only once. Source material: naive CD4+ T cells from PBMCs. Subset: CD45RA+ positively selected. The receptors originated from a man younger than 35 in good health. Some clones in this sample may be carry-over from other donors' samples.

The rearrangement uses TRBV15 and TRBJ2-2; 8 bases align to TRBD2. The CDR3 spans 16 residues. V shed 3 bases, J shed 4 bases, and the junction held 7 bases outside the gene matches. Germline V CDR1 and CDR2: LNHNV, YYDKDF (reference sequence). In DNA form, the CDR3 reads TGTGCCACCAGCAGTCCCGGGGGGGCGGTCACCGGGGAGCTGTTTTTT. Its protein is CATSSPGGAVTGELFF. Full variable domain (rest looked up from reference TRBV15 and TRBJ2-2): DAMVIQNPRYQVTQFGKPVTLSCSQTLNHNVMYWYQQKSSQAPKLLFHYYDKDFNNEADTPDNFQSRRPNTSFCFLDIRSPGLGDTAMYLCATSSPGGAVTGELFFGEGSRLTVL.

V is TRBV6-5 and J is TRBJ2-7, with 8 bases that match TRBD1. This CDR3 has 15 amino acids. With 2 bases clipped from V and 3 bases from J, the junction kept 6 bases outside the gene matches. Germline V lookup: CDR1 MNHEY, CDR2 SVGAGI. CDR3 coding DNA: TGTGCCAGCAGTTACGGCCAGGGGGCTTACTACGAGCAGTACTTC. Residues: CASSYGQGAYYEQYF.

This chain joins TRBV6-1 and TRBJ1-5; maybe TRBD1 (5 bases). CDR1 and CDR2 from the germline V gene are MNHNS and SASEGT. V was clipped by 2 bases and J by 4 bases, with 12 bases between them. The CDR3 sequence is 15 residues long. CDR3 DNA: TGTGCCAGCAGTGAAATGTGGGGACTAAATCAGCCCCAGCATTTT. This codes for CASSEMWGLNQPQHF.

This clone appeared a few times. The gene calls are TRBV7-9 and TRBJ2-3; 12 nucleotides match TRBD1. Germline V gene data show CDR1 as SEHNR and CDR2 as FQNEAQ (reference sequence). This CDR3 comprises 16 residues. The V and J ends lost 1 base and 4 bases, in that order; junction bases with no gene match: 3. The CDR3 DNA reads as TGTGCCAGCAGCTTAGAAGGGACAGGGGGCGCAGATACGCAGTATTTT. Translating it yields CASSLEGTGGADTQYF.

This rearrangement joins TRBV4-3 to TRBJ2-7, with D unclear. Germline CDR1 LGHNA, CDR2 YSLEER. The CDR3 spans 14 residues. V shed 4 bases and J shed 3 bases, with 13 bases lying between them. The CDR3, as DNA: TGCGCCAGCAGCCGAGAGCCCGGGTTCTACGAGCAGTACTTC. It encodes CASSREPGFYEQYF.

This rearrangement joins TRBV5-1 to TRBJ2-7, with 10 bases aligning to TRBD1. The CDR3 covers 14 residues. CDR1 is SGHRS, CDR2 YFSETQ, per germline. V dropped 4 bases and J dropped 5; count of bases not matched to a gene: 6. Written as DNA, the CDR3 is TGCGCCAGCAGCCGCGACAGGGGGCTTAACGAGCAGTACTTC. Encoded protein: CASSRDRGLNEQYF.

The J gene is TRBJ1-5, the V gene TRBV7-2; possible D gene TRBD1, 5 bases. Germline lookup yields CDR1 SGHTA and CDR2 FQGNSA. V lost 5 bases and J lost 3, with 14 bases in between. CDR3 length: 15 amino acids. The CDR3 loop reads CASSSQAGYNQPQHF. DNA of the CDR3: TGTGCCAGCAGCAGCCAGGCAGGGTACAATCAGCCCCAGCATTTT.

The CDR3 sequence is CASRQKNRGPGYNEQFF. Here the CDR3 DNA reads TGTGCCAGCAGACAAAAAAACAGGGGGCCAGGGTACAATGAGCAGTTCTTC. The chain employs TRBV28 and TRBJ2-1; 9 positions agree with TRBD1. V lost 6 bases, J lost 4 bases, and 13 bases stayed unmatched. CDR3 size: 17 residues. In germline, CDR1 is MDHEN, CDR2 SYDVKM.

V usage is TRBV10-2 and J usage is TRBJ2-7, with D perhaps TRBD2 (7 bases). CDR1 WSHSY and CDR2 SAAADI come from the germline V gene. Trimming took off 2 bases at V and 3 bases at J, with 11 bases between the two ends. The CDR3 is 14 residues long. The CDR3 sequence is CASSEQGGGYEQYF. The CDR3 DNA is TGCGCCAGCAGTGAGCAGGGAGGGGGCTACGAGCAGTACTTC.

J is TRBJ2-1 and V is TRBV5-1; 8 bases match TRBD2. CDR3 length: 16 amino acids. With 4 bases clipped from V and 4 bases from J, the junction kept 10 bases outside the gene matches. The germline V gene encodes CDR1 SGHRS and CDR2 YFSETQ. This chain's CDR3 is CASSLDLAGTYNEQFF. The CDR3 bases are TGCGCCAGCAGCCTGGACCTAGCGGGCACTTACAATGAGCAGTTCTTC.